The source of this T cell receptor (beta chain) is a study of cytomegalovirus exposure and HLA in healthy donors. Findings and caveats of the study: In a later analysis, HLA-C alleles had the fewest associated TCRs, DRB1 alleles the most. It was likely that a cluster of highly shared sequence variants was a sequencing artifact. About 87% or about 30% of the time was how often most TCR beta V segments were productive, according to an earlier analysis. Excluded: some indistinguishable V segments such as TRBV6-2 and TRBV6-3.

The study ran its PCR with 60 Vbeta and 13 Jbeta primers. The repertoire was sequenced with immunoSEQ multiplex PCR; TCRdb's copy has only in-frame clones and lacks some. The sample has around 260,000 clones; over 70% are singletons. Notes on this clone: Its antigen remains unidentified.

Germline V gene sequence: CDR1 SGHVS, CDR2 FQNEAQ. The CDR3 runs 14 residues. V dropped 3 bases and J dropped 5 bases, with 11 bases sitting between them. Material: PBMCs. This chain uses TRBV7-8 with TRBJ2-1; no clear D. The sequence derives from a girl aged 2 to 10 in good health and CMV-seronegative. As DNA, the CDR3 is TGTGCCAGCAGCTTTTTCGGCGGCAACAATGAGCAGTTCTTC. It encodes CASSFFGGNNEQFF.